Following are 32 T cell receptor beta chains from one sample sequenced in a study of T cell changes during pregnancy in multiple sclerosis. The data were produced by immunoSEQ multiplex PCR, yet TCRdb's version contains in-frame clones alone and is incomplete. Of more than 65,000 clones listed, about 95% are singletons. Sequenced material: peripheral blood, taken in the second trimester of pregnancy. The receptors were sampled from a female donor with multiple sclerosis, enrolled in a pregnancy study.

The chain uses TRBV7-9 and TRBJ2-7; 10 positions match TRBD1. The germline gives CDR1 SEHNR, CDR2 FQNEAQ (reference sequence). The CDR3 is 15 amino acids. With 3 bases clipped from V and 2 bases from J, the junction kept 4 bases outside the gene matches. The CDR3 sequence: CASSLSGTGAYEQYF. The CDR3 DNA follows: TGTGCCAGCAGCTTGTCCGGGACAGGGGCCTACGAGCAGTACTTC. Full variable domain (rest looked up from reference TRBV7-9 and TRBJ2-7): DTGVSQNPRHKITKRGQNVTFRCDPISEHNRLYWYRQTLGQGPEFLTYFQNEAQLEKSRLLSDRFSAERPKGSFSTLEIQRTEQGDSAMYLCASSLSGTGAYEQYFGPGTRLTVT.

The CDR3 region is CASSFRVVGTEAFF. CDR3 bases: TGTGCCAGCAGTTTCAGGGTCGTGGGCACTGAAGCTTTCTTT. This chain uses TRBV27 with TRBJ1-1, with D possibly being TRBD1 (5 bases). CDR3 length equals 14 residues. The germline CDR1 and CDR2 sequences are MNHEY and SMNVEV (reference sequence). Trimming took 3 bases from V and 4 from J, leaving 12 bases between them.

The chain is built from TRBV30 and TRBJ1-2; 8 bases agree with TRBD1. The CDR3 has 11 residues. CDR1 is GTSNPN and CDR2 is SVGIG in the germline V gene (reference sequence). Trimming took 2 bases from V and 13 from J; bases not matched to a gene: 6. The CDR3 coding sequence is TGTGCCTGGAGTCGGGACAGGCACTGCACCTTC. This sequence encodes CAWSRDRHCTF.

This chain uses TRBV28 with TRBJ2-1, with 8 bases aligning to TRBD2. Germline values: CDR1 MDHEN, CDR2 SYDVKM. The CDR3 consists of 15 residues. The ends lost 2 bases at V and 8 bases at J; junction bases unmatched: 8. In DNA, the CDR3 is TGTGCCAGCAGTTTAACCGGGAGGGCCACCTATGAGCAGTTCTTC. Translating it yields CASSLTGRATYEQFF. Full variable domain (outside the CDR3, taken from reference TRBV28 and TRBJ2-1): DVKVTQSSRYLVKRTGEKVFLECVQDMDHENMFWYRQDPGLGLRLIYFSYDVKMKEKGDIPEGYSVSREKKERFSLILESASTNQTSMYLCASSLTGRATYEQFFGPGTRLTVL.

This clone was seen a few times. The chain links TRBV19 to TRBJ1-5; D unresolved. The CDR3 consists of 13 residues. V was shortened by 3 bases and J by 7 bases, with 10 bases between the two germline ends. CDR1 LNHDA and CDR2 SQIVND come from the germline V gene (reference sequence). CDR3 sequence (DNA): TGTGCCAGTAGTATGACACCCTTCCAGCCCCAGCATTTT. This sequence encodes CASSMTPFQPQHF.

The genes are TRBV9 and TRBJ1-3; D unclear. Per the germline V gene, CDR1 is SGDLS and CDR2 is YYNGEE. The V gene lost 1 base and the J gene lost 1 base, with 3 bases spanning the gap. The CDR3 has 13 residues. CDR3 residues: CASSVRSGNTIYF. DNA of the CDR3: TGTGCCAGCAGCGTACGGTCTGGAAACACCATATATTTT.

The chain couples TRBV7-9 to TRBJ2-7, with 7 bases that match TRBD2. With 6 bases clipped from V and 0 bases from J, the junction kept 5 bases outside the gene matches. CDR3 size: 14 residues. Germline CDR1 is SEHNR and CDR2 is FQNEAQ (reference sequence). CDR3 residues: CASSQAGSSYEQYF. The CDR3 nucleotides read TGTGCCAGCAGTCAAGCGGGGAGCTCCTACGAGCAGTACTTC.

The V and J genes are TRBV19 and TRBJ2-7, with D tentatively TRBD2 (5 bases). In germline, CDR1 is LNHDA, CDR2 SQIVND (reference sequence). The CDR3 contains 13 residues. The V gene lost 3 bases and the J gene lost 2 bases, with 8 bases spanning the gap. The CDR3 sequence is CASSIGRAYEQYF. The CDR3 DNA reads TGTGCCAGTAGTATTGGGCGGGCCTACGAGCAGTACTTC.

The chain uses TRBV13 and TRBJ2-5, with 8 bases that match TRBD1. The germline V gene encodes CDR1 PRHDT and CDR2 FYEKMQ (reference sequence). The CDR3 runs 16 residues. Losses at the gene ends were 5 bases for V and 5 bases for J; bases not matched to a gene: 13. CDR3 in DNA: TGTGCCAGCAGCAGACCTCAGGGGGCAGGTTTTGAGACCCAGTACTTC. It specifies CASSRPQGAGFETQYF. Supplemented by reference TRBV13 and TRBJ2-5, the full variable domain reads AAGVIQSPRHLIKEKRETATLKCYPIPRHDTVYWYQQGPGQDPQFLISFYEKMQSDKGSIPDRFSAQQFSDYHSELNMSSLELGDSALYFCASSRPQGAGFETQYFGPGTRLLVL.

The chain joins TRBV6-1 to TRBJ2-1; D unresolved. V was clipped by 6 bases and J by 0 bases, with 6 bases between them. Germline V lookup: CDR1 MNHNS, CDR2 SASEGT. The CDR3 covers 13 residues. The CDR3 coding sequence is TGTGCCAGCAGACCCAGCTCCTACAATGAGCAGTTCTTC. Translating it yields CASRPSSYNEQFF.

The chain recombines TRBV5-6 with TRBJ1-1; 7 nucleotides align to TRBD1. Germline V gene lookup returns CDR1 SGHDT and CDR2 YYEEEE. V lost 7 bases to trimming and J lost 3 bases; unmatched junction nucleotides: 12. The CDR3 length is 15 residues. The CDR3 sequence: CASRHYRTGYTEAFF. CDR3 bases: TGTGCCAGCCGACATTATAGGACAGGCTACACTGAAGCTTTCTTT.

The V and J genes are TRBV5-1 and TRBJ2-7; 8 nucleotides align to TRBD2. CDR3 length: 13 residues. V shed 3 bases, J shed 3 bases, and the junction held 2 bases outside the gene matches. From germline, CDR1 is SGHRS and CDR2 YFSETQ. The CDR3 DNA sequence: TGCGCCAGCAGCTGGAGCGGGAGCTACGAGCAGTACTTC. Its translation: CASSWSGSYEQYF.

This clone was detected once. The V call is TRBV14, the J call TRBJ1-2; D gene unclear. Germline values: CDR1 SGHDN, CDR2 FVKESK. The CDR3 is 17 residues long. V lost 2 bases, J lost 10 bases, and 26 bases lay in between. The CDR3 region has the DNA TGTGCCAGCAGCCAAAAAGGGTTCAGCTCCAAGCGGCGAGTCTACACCTTC. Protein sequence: CASSQKGFSSKRRVYTF.

The CDR3, as DNA: TGTGCCAGCAGCAAAAAACAGGGAGTATCCCCCGTCGATGGCTACACCTTC. Its translation is CASSKKQGVSPVDGYTF. The chain recombines TRBV21-1 with TRBJ1-2; TRBD1, the table's D call, lacks a check against the DNA. TRBV21-1 is designated a pseudogene. The CDR3 totals 17 residues.

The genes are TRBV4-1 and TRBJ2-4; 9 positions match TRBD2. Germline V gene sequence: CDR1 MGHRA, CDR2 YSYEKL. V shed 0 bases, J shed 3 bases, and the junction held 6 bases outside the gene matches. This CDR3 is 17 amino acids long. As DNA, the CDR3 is TGCGCCAGCAGCCAAGAGGACGGAGCGGGGGGCAAAAACATTCAGTACTTC. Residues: CASSQEDGAGGKNIQYF.

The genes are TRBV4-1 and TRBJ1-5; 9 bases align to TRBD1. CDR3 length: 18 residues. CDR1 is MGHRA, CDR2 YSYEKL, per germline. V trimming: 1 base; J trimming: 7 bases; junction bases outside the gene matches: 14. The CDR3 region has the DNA TGCGCCAGCAGCCAAGGCCATGGGGGGGGACAGGGTTGGCAGCCCCAGCATTTT. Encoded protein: CASSQGHGGGQGWQPQHF.

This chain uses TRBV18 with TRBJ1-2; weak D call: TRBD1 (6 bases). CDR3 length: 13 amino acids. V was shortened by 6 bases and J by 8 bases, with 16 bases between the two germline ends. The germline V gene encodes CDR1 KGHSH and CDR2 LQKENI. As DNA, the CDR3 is TGTGCCAGCTCGCTTAATTACAGGGCAGGCTACACCTTC. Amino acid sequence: CASSLNYRAGYTF.

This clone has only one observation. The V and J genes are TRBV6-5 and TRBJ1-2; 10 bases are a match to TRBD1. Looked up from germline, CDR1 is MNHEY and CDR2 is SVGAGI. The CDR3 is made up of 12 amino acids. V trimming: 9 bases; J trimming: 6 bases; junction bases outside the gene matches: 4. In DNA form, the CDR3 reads TGTGCCAGGGACAGGGGGTTGGATGGCTACACCTTC. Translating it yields CARDRGLDGYTF.

This CDR3 reads CASRETGVSPNEKLFF. CDR3 coding DNA: TGTGCCAGCAGGGAAACAGGGGTGTCGCCTAATGAAAAACTGTTTTTT. V usage is TRBV7-9 and J usage is TRBJ1-4, with 7 bases identical to TRBD1. The CDR3 runs 16 residues. Per the germline V gene, CDR1 is SEHNR and CDR2 is FQNEAQ (reference sequence). V gave up 6 bases and J gave up 3 bases; unmatched junction bases: 10. The full variable domain, in which reference TRBV7-9 and TRBJ1-4 provide the parts outside the CDR3, is DTGVSQNPRHKITKRGQNVTFRCDPISEHNRLYWYRQTLGQGPEFLTYFQNEAQLEKSRLLSDRFSAERPKGSFSTLEIQRTEQGDSAMYLCASRETGVSPNEKLFFGSGTQLSVL.

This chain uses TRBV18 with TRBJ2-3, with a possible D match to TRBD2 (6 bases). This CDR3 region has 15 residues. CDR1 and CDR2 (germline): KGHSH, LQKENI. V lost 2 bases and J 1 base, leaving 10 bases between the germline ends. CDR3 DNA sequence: TGTGCCAGCTCACCATTGGGGGGTGGCACAGATACGCAGTATTTT. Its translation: CASSPLGGGTDTQYF.

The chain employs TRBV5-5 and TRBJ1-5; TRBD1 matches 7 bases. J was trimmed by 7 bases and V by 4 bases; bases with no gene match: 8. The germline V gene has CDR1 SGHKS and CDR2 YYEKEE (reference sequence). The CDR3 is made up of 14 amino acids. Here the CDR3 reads CASSHPGTDQPQHF. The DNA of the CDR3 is TGTGCCAGCAGCCACCCAGGGACAGACCAGCCCCAGCATTTT.

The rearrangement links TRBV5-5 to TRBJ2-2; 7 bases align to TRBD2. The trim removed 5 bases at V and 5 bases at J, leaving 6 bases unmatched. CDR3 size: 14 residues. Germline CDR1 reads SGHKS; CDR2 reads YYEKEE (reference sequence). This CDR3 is CASRSPSGTGELFF. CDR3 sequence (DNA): TGTGCCAGCAGGTCACCTAGCGGAACCGGGGAGCTGTTTTTT.

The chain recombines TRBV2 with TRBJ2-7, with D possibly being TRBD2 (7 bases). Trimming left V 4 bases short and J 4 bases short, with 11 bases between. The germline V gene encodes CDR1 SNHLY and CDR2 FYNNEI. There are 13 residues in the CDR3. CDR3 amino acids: CASSGGGRYEQYF. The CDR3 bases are TGTGCCAGCAGTGGCGGGGGCCGGTACGAGCAGTACTTC.

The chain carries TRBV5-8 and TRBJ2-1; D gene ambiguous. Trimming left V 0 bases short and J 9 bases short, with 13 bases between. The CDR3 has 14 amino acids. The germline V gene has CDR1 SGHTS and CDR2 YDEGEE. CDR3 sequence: CASSLGRNRGEQFF. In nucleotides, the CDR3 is TGTGCCAGCAGCTTGGGGCGTAATCGCGGTGAGCAGTTCTTC.

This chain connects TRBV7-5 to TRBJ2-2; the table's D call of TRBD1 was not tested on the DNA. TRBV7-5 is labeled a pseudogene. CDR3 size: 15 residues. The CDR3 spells CVRTTGTGDTGELFF. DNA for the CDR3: TGTGTCAGAACCACCGGGACAGGGGACACCGGGGAGCTGTTTTTT.

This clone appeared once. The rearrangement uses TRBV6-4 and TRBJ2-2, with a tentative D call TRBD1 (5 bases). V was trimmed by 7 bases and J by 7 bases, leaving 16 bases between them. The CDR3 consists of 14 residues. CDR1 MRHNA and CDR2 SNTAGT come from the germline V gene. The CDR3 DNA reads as TGTGCCAGCACCCTAGGACACGGTCGCGGGGAGCTGTTTTTT. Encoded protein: CASTLGHGRGELFF.

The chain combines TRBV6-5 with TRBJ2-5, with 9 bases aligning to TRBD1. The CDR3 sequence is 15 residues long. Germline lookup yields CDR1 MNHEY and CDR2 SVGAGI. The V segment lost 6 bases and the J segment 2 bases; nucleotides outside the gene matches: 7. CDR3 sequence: CASSRGTGPQETQYF. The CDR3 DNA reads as TGTGCCAGCAGCCGTGGGACAGGGCCACAAGAGACCCAGTACTTC.

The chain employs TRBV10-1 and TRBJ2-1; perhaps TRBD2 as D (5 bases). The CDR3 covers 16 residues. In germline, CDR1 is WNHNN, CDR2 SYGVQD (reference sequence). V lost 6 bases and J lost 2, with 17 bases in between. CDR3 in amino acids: CASSGKTSRAYNEQFF. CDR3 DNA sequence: TGCGCCAGCAGCGGCAAAACTAGTCGGGCCTACAATGAGCAGTTCTTC.

The CDR3 loop reads CASSGVRLAGENEQFF. The CDR3 DNA reads TGTGCCAGCAGCGGAGTCCGACTAGCGGGAGAGAATGAGCAGTTCTTC. The chain combines TRBV5-4 with TRBJ2-1; 12 bases are a match to TRBD2. The CDR3 loop spans 16 amino acids. After removal of 4 bases from V and 7 bases from J, the junction contained 9 bases not matched to a gene. Germline CDR1 reads SGHNT; CDR2 reads YYREEE (reference sequence).

The CDR3 sequence: CASSLGGTSAYEQYF. CDR3 DNA: TGTGCCAGCAGCTTAGGAGGGACTAGCGCCTACGAGCAGTACTTC. The chain joins TRBV7-2 to TRBJ2-7, with 10 nucleotides matching TRBD2. The CDR3 consists of 15 residues. Per the germline V gene, CDR1 is SGHTA and CDR2 is FQGNSA. V lost 1 base, J lost 2 bases, and 2 bases stayed unmatched.

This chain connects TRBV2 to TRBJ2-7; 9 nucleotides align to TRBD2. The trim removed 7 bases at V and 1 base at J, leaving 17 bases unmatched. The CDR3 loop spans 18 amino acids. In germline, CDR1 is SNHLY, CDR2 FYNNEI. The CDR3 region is CASILPGPSGIPSYEQYF. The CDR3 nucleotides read TGTGCCAGCATCCTCCCAGGGCCTAGCGGGATACCTTCCTACGAGCAGTACTTC.

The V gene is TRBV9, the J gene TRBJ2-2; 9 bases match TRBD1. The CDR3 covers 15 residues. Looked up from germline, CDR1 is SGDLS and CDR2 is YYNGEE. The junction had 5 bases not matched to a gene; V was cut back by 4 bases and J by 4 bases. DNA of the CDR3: TGTGCCAGCAGCCAGGGACAGGGCGGCACCGGGGAGCTGTTTTTT. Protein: CASSQGQGGTGELFF.